This TCR beta chain was sequenced in a study of shared clonotypes between healthy human individuals. This clone was seen a single time. Several immunoSEQ 96-well plates shared each subset's DNA, each plate a replicate. Libraries were prepared by immunoSEQ multiplex PCR; TCRdb keeps only in-frame clonotypes and omits some of them. The sample lists around 2.1 million clones, more than 85% occurring once. In the naive CD8 group, cells lacked CD45RO and were positively selected for CCR7, so terminally differentiated effector memory CD45RA+ cells were left out. Trimming cost V 6 bases and J 7 bases, with 19 bases left between them. The germline gives CDR1 MNHEY, CDR2 SMNVEV (reference sequence). The CDR3 consists of 14 residues.

Sequencing was carried out using naive CD8+ T cells from PBMCs. The TCR originated in a young man in good health. Some clones in this sample may be carry-over from other donors' samples. The V and J genes are TRBV27 and TRBJ2-7; D may be TRBD1 (5 bases). The CDR3 spells CASSPRAGSGEQYF. CDR3 sequence (DNA): TGTGCCAGCAGCCCCCGGGCAGGCTCAGGGGAGCAGTACTTC.